This is a list of T cell receptor beta chains from one sample in a study of blood T cell repertoires in COVID-19. The data were produced by immunoSEQ multiplex PCR, yet TCRdb's version contains in-frame clones alone and is incomplete. The sample includes around 220,000 clones, approximately 87% of them seen just once. The source material was peripheral blood. The receptor source for this set is a woman in her forties or fifties with acute or convalescent COVID-19. Both conserved end residues are part of each CDR3. The order of the fields is J gene, D gene, clone size, V gene, CDR3 protein, CDR3 DNA. D genes are given only for firm matches. Part of the rows lack a size; the others show once, few, many or a class for expanded clones.

J: TRBJ1-3; D: .; size: .; V: TRBV19; CDR3: CASSIEGAGNTIYF; DNA: TGTGCCAGTAGTATAGAAGGAGCTGGAAACACCATATATTTT
J: TRBJ2-1; D: TRBD1; size: .; V: TRBV2; CDR3: CASSRDSHLGNEQFF; DNA: TGTGCCAGCAGTAGGGACAGCCATTTGGGCAATGAGCAGTTCTTC
J: TRBJ1-1; D: TRBD1; size: .; V: TRBV6-5; CDR3: CASRVGGVNTEAFF; DNA: TGTGCCAGCAGGGTAGGGGGCGTGAACACTGAAGCTTTCTTT
J: TRBJ1-2; D: .; size: .; V: TRBV11-2; CDR3: CASSLGVTGHGYTF; DNA: TGTGCCAGCAGCTTAGGAGTGACAGGCCATGGCTACACCTTC
J: TRBJ1-2; D: .; size: .; V: TRBV5-1; CDR3: CASSLEVPGGSYYGYTF; DNA: TGCGCCAGCAGCTTGGAGGTCCCTGGGGGGTCTTACTATGGCTACACCTTC
J: TRBJ1-3; D: .; size: once; V: TRBV4-3; CDR3: CASSQDWSGNTIYF; DNA: TGCGCCAGCAGCCAAGATTGGAGCGGAAACACCATATATTTT
J: TRBJ2-7; D: .; size: .; V: TRBV7-9; CDR3: CATRGPVGLEQYF; DNA: TGTGCCACCCGAGGCCCTGTGGGGCTCGAGCAGTACTTC
J: TRBJ2-2; D: .; size: .; V: TRBV9; CDR3: CASSVAPPSDRRKTGELFF; DNA: TGTGCCAGCAGCGTAGCCCCCCCCAGCGACCGGCGTAAAACCGGGGAGCTGTTTTTT
J: TRBJ1-1; D: TRBD1; size: .; V: TRBV5-1; CDR3: CASSFAGQGDTEAFF; DNA: TGCGCCAGCAGCTTTGCGGGACAGGGCGACACTGAAGCTTTCTTT
J: TRBJ1-6; D: .; size: .; V: TRBV6-4; CDR3: CASSALANSPLHF; DNA: TGTGCCAGCAGTGCTCTAGCCAATTCACCCCTCCACTTT
J: TRBJ2-2; D: TRBD2; size: once; V: TRBV30; CDR3: CAWSVLGTSGTGELFF; DNA: TGTGCCTGGAGTGTACTAGGGACTAGCGGCACCGGGGAGCTGTTTTTT
J: TRBJ2-1; D: .; size: .; V: TRBV4-3; CDR3: CASSQDGLTRYNEQFF; DNA: TGCGCCAGCAGCCAAGATGGACTTACGAGGTACAATGAGCAGTTCTTC
J: TRBJ1-1; D: .; size: .; V: TRBV4-3; CDR3: CASSQDRGGTVNTEAFF; DNA: TGCGCCAGCAGCCAAGATCGGGGAGGGACTGTGAACACTGAAGCTTTCTTT
J: TRBJ2-2; D: TRBD2; size: few; V: TRBV4-3; CDR3: CASSQELAGGTGELFF; DNA: TGCGCCAGCAGCCAAGAGTTAGCGGGGGGAACCGGGGAGCTGTTTTTT
J: TRBJ1-5; D: .; size: .; V: TRBV29-1; CDR3: CSVRGGGSNQPQHF; DNA: TGCAGCGTTCGAGGGGGGGGGAGCAATCAGCCCCAGCATTTT
J: TRBJ2-1; D: TRBD2; size: .; V: TRBV4-1; CDR3: CASSQTSGSLPVFF; DNA: TGCGCCAGCAGCCAGACTAGCGGATCCCTACCGGTGTTCTTC
J: TRBJ1-1; D: .; size: .; V: TRBV3-1/TRBV3-2; CDR3: CASRLNRDTEAFF; DNA: TGTGCCAGCAGACTAAACAGGGACACTGAAGCTTTCTTT
J: TRBJ1-2; D: .; size: once; V: TRBV5-4; CDR3: CASSQGGYGYTF; DNA: TGTGCCAGTTCGCAGGGAGGCTATGGCTACACCTTC
J: TRBJ1-2; D: .; size: .; V: TRBV4-2; CDR3: CASSQGPINYGYTF; DNA: TGTGCCAGCAGCCAAGGGCCGATTAACTATGGCTACACCTTC
J: TRBJ2-5; D: .; size: once; V: TRBV1; CDR3: CTSSQDQASGSIVGTQYF; DNA: TGCACCAGCAGCCAAGATCAGGCTAGCGGGAGTATTGTGGGGACCCAGTACTTC
J: TRBJ2-1; D: .; size: .; V: TRBV12-5; CDR3: CASGSPRESSYNEQFF; DNA: TGTGCTAGTGGTTCGCCACGGGAGAGCTCCTACAATGAGCAGTTCTTC
J: TRBJ2-7; D: .; size: .; V: TRBV5-1; CDR3: CASSSTGTPGYEQYF; DNA: TGCGCCAGCAGCTCGACCGGGACTCCCGGCTACGAGCAGTACTTC
J: TRBJ2-3; D: .; size: .; V: TRBV7-9; CDR3: CASSLDPGSTDTQYF; DNA: TGTGCCAGCAGCTTAGATCCAGGTAGCACAGATACGCAGTATTTT
J: TRBJ2-6; D: TRBD1; size: .; V: TRBV7-2; CDR3: CASSLQGAYSGANVLTF; DNA: TGTGCCAGCAGCTTACAGGGGGCCTACTCTGGGGCCAACGTCCTGACTTTC
J: TRBJ1-2; D: .; size: .; V: TRBV27; CDR3: CASAGQSLYGYTF; DNA: TGTGCCAGCGCTGGACAGAGTCTCTATGGCTACACCTTC
J: TRBJ2-7; D: TRBD2; size: once; V: TRBV6-2/TRBV6-3; CDR3: CASSYASGTYEQYF; DNA: TGTGCCAGCAGTTACGCTAGCGGGACCTACGAGCAGTACTTC
J: TRBJ2-7; D: .; size: few; V: TRBV7-2; CDR3: CASSLVFHPSNEQYF; DNA: TGTGCCAGCAGCTTAGTCTTTCACCCAAGCAACGAGCAGTACTTC
J: TRBJ1-1; D: .; size: once; V: TRBV15; CDR3: CATSRGEEGHTEAFF; DNA: TGTGCCACCAGCAGAGGGGAGGAGGGTCACACTGAAGCTTTCTTT
J: TRBJ1-2; D: .; size: .; V: TRBV25-1; CDR3: CASSGAGVAANYGYTF; DNA: TGTGCCAGCAGTGGAGCAGGGGTGGCTGCTAACTATGGCTACACCTTC
J: TRBJ2-1; D: TRBD2; size: .; V: TRBV4-3; CDR3: CASSQRLAGGYNEQFF; DNA: TGCGCCAGCAGCCAGCGACTAGCGGGGGGTTACAATGAGCAGTTCTTC
J: TRBJ1-5; D: .; size: few; V: TRBV12-3/TRBV12-4; CDR3: CASSLSRDQPQHF; DNA: TGTGCCAGCAGTTTAAGTCGGGATCAGCCCCAGCATTTT
J: TRBJ2-2; D: TRBD2; size: .; V: TRBV5-1; CDR3: CASSSLAGEPTGELFF; DNA: TGCGCCAGCAGCTCTCTAGCGGGGGAACCGACCGGGGAGCTGTTTTTT
J: TRBJ1-2; D: TRBD1; size: .; V: TRBV4-3; CDR3: CASSPDRANYGYTF; DNA: TGCGCCAGCAGCCCTGACAGGGCTAACTATGGCTACACCTTC
J: TRBJ2-3; D: .; size: .; V: TRBV24-1; CDR3: CATSDSDYTTDTQYF; DNA: TGTGCCACCAGTGATTCGGACTACACCACAGATACGCAGTATTTT
J: TRBJ2-1; D: TRBD2; size: .; V: TRBV5-1; CDR3: CASSLAASGTAEQFF; DNA: TGCGCCAGCAGCTTGGCGGCTAGCGGGACCGCTGAGCAGTTCTTC
J: TRBJ1-5; D: TRBD1; size: .; V: TRBV30; CDR3: CAWSTRTGNNQPQHF; DNA: TGTGCCTGGAGTACAAGGACAGGAAATAATCAGCCCCAGCATTTT
J: TRBJ1-4; D: TRBD1; size: .; V: TRBV12-5; CDR3: CASGGDRGNEKLFF; DNA: TGTGCTAGTGGTGGGGACAGGGGGAATGAAAAACTGTTTTTT
J: TRBJ2-7; D: TRBD2; size: .; V: TRBV11-2; CDR3: CASSVTGTSGTYEQYF; DNA: TGTGCCAGCAGCGTGACCGGGACTAGCGGAACCTACGAGCAGTACTTC
J: TRBJ1-6; D: .; size: few; V: TRBV5-4; CDR3: CASSLGGEGFEPLHF; DNA: TGTGCCAGCAGCTTGGGGGGGGAAGGTTTTGAACCCCTCCACTTT
J: TRBJ2-5; D: .; size: .; V: TRBV7-2; CDR3: CASSSVGRGEETQYF; DNA: TGTGCCAGCAGCTCCGTAGGGCGGGGAGAAGAGACCCAGTACTTC
J: TRBJ2-2; D: .; size: .; V: TRBV19; CDR3: CASSIDAVLGLLFTGELFF; DNA: TGTGCCAGTAGTATAGATGCGGTCCTCGGCCTCCTTTTCACCGGGGAGCTGTTTTTT
J: TRBJ2-5; D: .; size: .; V: TRBV4-3; CDR3: CASSLGAGETQYF; DNA: TGCGCCAGCAGCCTGGGAGCCGGGGAGACCCAGTACTTC
J: TRBJ1-2; D: TRBD1; size: .; V: TRBV4-3; CDR3: CASSQGQGRTYGYTF; DNA: TGCGCCAGCAGCCAAGGACAGGGGAGGACCTATGGCTACACCTTC